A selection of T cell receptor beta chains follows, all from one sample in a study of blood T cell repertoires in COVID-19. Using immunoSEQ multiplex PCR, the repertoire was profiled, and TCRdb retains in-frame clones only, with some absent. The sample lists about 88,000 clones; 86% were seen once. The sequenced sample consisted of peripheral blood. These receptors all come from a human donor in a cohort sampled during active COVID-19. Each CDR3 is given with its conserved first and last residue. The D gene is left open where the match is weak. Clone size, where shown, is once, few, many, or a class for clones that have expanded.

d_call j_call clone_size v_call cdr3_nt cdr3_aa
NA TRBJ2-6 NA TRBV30 TGTGCCCCCCCCTTCTCGGGGGCCAACGTCCTGACTTTC CAPPFSGANVLTF
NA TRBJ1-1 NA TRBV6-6 TGTGCCGGGAGTTCTAGGATGAACACTGAAGCTTTCTTT CAGSSRMNTEAFF
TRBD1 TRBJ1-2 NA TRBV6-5 TGTGCCAGCAGCCGGGACAGGGGTAACTATGGCTACACCTTC CASSRDRGNYGYTF
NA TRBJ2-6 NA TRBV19 TGTGCCAGTAGTCCGGAGGCTCCTGGGGCCAACGTCCTGACTTTC CASSPEAPGANVLTF
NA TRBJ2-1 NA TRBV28 TGTGCCAGCAGCCCTTCGTCGGTAAGCTCCTACAATGAGCAGTTCTTC CASSPSSVSSYNEQFF
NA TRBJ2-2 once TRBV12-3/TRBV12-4 TGTGCCAGCAGTTCCTCACTGTCCGGGGAGCTGTTTTTT CASSSSLSGELFF
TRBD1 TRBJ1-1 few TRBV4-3 TGCGCCAGCAGCCAAGGGGCAGGGGGATTGAACACTGAAGCTTTCTTT CASSQGAGGLNTEAFF
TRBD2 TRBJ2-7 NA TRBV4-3 TGCGCCAGCAGCCCGCAGCGGGAACGGGACGAGCAGTACTTC CASSPQRERDEQYF
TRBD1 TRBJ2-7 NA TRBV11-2 TGTGCCAGCAGCTCCCGGACAGGACCTCCGGCCTACGAGCAGTACTTC CASSSRTGPPAYEQYF
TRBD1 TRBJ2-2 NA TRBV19 TGTGCCAGTAAGCCCCACAGGGGGCCCGGGGAGCTGTTTTTT CASKPHRGPGELFF